This T cell receptor beta chain was captured by sequencing in a study of T cell changes during pregnancy in multiple sclerosis. This CDR3 region has 16 residues. Germline loops: CDR1 SEHNR, CDR2 FQNEAQ (reference sequence). The V gene end was trimmed by 5 bases and the J gene end by 5 bases; junction bases not matched to a gene: 9. The assay was immunoSEQ multiplex PCR, and TCRdb's table has in-frame clones only and misses some. The sample consists of under 80,000 clones, roughly nine tenths of them appearing once. This chain uses TRBV7-9 with TRBJ2-5; 12 bases align to TRBD1. The clonotype was recovered from a female donor with multiple sclerosis, enrolled in a pregnancy study. Sequences were derived from peripheral blood, sampled in the second trimester of pregnancy. The DNA of the CDR3 is TGTGCCAGCAGCCCCGCCGGGACAGGGGGCCGTGAGACCCAGTACTTC. Its translation is CASSPAGTGGRETQYF. Full variable domain (outside the CDR3, taken from reference TRBV7-9 and TRBJ2-5): DTGVSQNPRHKITKRGQNVTFRCDPISEHNRLYWYRQTLGQGPEFLTYFQNEAQLEKSRLLSDRFSAERPKGSFSTLEIQRTEQGDSAMYLCASSPAGTGGRETQYFGPGTRLLVL.